This TCR beta chain appears in the sequencing data of a study of metastatic and nonmetastatic thyroid tumors. For the study at large: It was across blood and tumor or nodule tissue from malignant and benign thyroid patients that repertoires were compared. Broader study findings: Relative to benign nodules, malignant thyroid tumors were reportedly characterized by significantly elevated TCR beta diversity in blood and tumor.

Of note for this clone: The antigen is undetermined.

Authors' processing steps: Variation in CDR3 across clinicopathological groups served as the basis for constructing a distant-metastasis classifier in papillary thyroid cancer. TCRdb called clones again from the PCR reads with MiXCR. The V and J calls were determined by TCRdb, not by the authors. Of roughly 45,000 clones listed, around 2.9% are singletons. Germline loops: CDR1 MDHEN, CDR2 SYDVKM. Trimming removed 3 bases from V and 5 bases from J, with 13 bases in between. The CDR3 has 14 residues. All patients reached thyroid surgery having received no treatment beforehand. The rearrangement uses TRBV28 and TRBJ1-1; no clear D gene. This TCR derives from a female donor with papillary thyroid cancer or a benign thyroid nodule (not recorded which). Some clones in this sample may be carry-over from other donors' samples. The source material was blood. The CDR3 reads CASSFRGVRTEAFF. The DNA of the CDR3 is TGTGCCAGCAGTTTCCGGGGTGTTCGTACTGAAGCTTTCTTT. The variable domain in full, with the rest retrieved from reference TRBV28 and TRBJ1-1, is DVKVTQSSRYLVKRTGEKVFLECVQDMDHENMFWYRQDPGLGLRLIYFSYDVKMKEKGDIPEGYSVSREKKERFSLILESASTNQTSMYLCASSFRGVRTEAFFGQGTRLTVV.